The 21 T cell receptor beta chains below all came from one sample that was sequenced in a study of blood T cells in healthy people across ages. The use of a sample-barcoded 5' primer and a J-beta primer mix characterized a second PCR of roughly 6 to 11 cycles. MiXCR was run by TCRdb on the 5' RACE reads, yielding one entry per CDR3 protein. The table includes roughly 800,000 distinct CDR3 sequences, roughly 60% detected once. The source material was blood. These TCRs come from a young man in good health.

This clonotype was detected only once. This rearrangement joins TRBV28 to TRBJ2-7, with a weak D call TRBD2 (6 bases). Trimming removed 6 bases from V and 3 bases from J, with 18 bases in between. This CDR3 region has 15 residues. Per the germline V gene, CDR1 is MDHEN and CDR2 is SYDVKM. Here the CDR3 reads CASSGGGGKSYEQYF. The CDR3 DNA reads TGTGCCAGCAGCGGGGGTGGCGGGAAAAGCTACGAGCAGTACTTC.

This chain links TRBV14 with TRBJ2-7; D gene uncertain. The V gene's germline CDR1 is SGHDN and CDR2 FVKESK. The germline V and J ends were trimmed by 0 bases and 2 bases, with 20 bases remaining between them. The CDR3 length is 18 residues. The CDR3 coding sequence is TGTGCCAGCAGCCAAGATCCTCGGCTCGGCAATACAGCCTACGAGCAGTACTTC. Its translation: CASSQDPRLGNTAYEQYF.

The genes are TRBV20-1 and TRBJ2-1, with 8 bases that match TRBD2. The end of the DNA is better explained by TRBJ2-7, so the J call may be wrong. Germline CDR1 reads DFQATT; CDR2 reads SNEGSKA (reference sequence). The CDR3 covers 14 residues. In nucleotides, the CDR3 is TGCAGTGCAATAGCGGGGCCCTCCTACAATGAGCAGTACTTC. It yields the protein CSAIAGPSYNEQYF.

This clonotype was counted between two and nine times. The V call is TRBV11-3, the J call TRBJ2-1; D uncertain. Germline CDR1 SGHNT, CDR2 YENEEA. The CDR3 totals 13 residues. Deletions cut 2 bases from V and 8 bases from J, with 10 bases between. The CDR3 protein is CASSLRAEHEQFF. CDR3 DNA sequence: TGTGCCAGCAGCTTACGAGCCGAGCATGAGCAGTTCTTC.

This clonotype was observed at least ten times. The genes are TRBV12-3 or TRBV12-4 and TRBJ2-5; D not certain. This CDR3 comprises 11 residues. V lost 5 bases and J lost 5, with 6 bases in between. CDR3 in amino acids: CASSSLETQYF. The CDR3 DNA reads TGTGCCAGCAGTAGCCTGGAGACCCAGTACTTC.

There are a few counts of this clonotype. The CDR3 loop reads CASSFGQGYYNEQFF. The DNA of the CDR3 is TGTGCCAGCAGCTTCGGACAGGGATACTACAATGAGCAGTTCTTC. The chain joins TRBV13 to TRBJ2-1, with 8 bases matching TRBD1. There are 15 residues in the CDR3. Germline V lookup: CDR1 PRHDT, CDR2 FYEKMQ (reference sequence). V gave up 3 bases and J gave up 3 bases; unmatched junction bases: 4.

This clonotype was detected a few times. The chain carries TRBV7-9 and TRBJ2-1; D may be TRBD2 (6 bases). This CDR3 comprises 13 residues. Germline CDR1 SEHNR, CDR2 FQNEAQ (reference sequence). V shed 3 bases and J shed 12 bases, with 15 bases lying between them. The CDR3 region is CASSFVEGSTQFF. CDR3 DNA: TGTGCCAGCAGCTTTGTGGAGGGAAGCACGCAGTTCTTC.

The sample holds many counts of this clonotype. The V call is TRBV6-5, the J call TRBJ2-5; 8 bases agree with TRBD1. The CDR3 length is 14 residues. V lost 6 bases to trimming and J lost 0 bases; unmatched junction nucleotides: 3. Germline-derived CDR1 and CDR2 are MNHEY and SVGAGI. CDR3 loop: CASSRTGYQETQYF. CDR3 DNA: TGTGCCAGCAGCCGGACAGGGTACCAAGAGACCCAGTACTTC.

The chain joins TRBV27 to TRBJ1-2; a weak D match, TRBD1 (5 bases). CDR3 length equals 16 residues. Looked up from germline, CDR1 is MNHEY and CDR2 is SMNVEV (reference sequence). V lost 6 bases, J lost 4 bases, and 21 bases lay in between. The CDR3 reads CASSLIPGMGIYGYTF. In nucleotides, the CDR3 is TGTGCCAGCAGCCTGATACCAGGGATGGGGATCTATGGCTACACCTTC.

This clonotype appeared a few times. V is TRBV27 and J is TRBJ2-7; D not certain. This CDR3 has 14 amino acids. The V and J ends lost 3 bases and 5 bases respectively, with 14 bases between them. CDR1 is MNHEY and CDR2 is SMNVEV in the germline V gene (reference sequence). Here the CDR3 reads CASSFGPNLNEQYF. The CDR3 DNA is TGTGCCAGCAGTTTTGGGCCTAACCTAAACGAGCAGTACTTC.

This chain links TRBV2 with TRBJ1-1; D remains unclear. The V end lost 4 bases, the J end lost 1 base, and 7 bases lay between the germline ends. This CDR3 contains 13 residues. Germline CDR1 and CDR2: SNHLY and FYNNEI. The CDR3 reads CASSAWSNTEAFF. The CDR3 nucleotides read TGTGCCAGCAGTGCATGGTCGAACACTGAAGCTTTCTTT.

This chain connects TRBV7-2 to TRBJ2-5; TRBD2 agrees at 10 bases. CDR3 length equals 12 residues. Germline loops: CDR1 SGHTA, CDR2 FQGNSA. With V trimmed by 4 bases and J by 13 bases, 6 bases remained unmatched. Written as DNA, the CDR3 is TGTGCCAGCAGCTCAACTAGCGGGATACGGTACTTC. Encoded protein: CASSSTSGIRYF.

The chain is built from TRBV12-3 or TRBV12-4 and TRBJ2-3; tentatively, D is TRBD1 (6 bases). The CDR3 contains 13 residues. V dropped 10 bases and J dropped 2 bases, with 13 bases sitting between them. The CDR3 sequence is CATGRDNTDTQYF. The CDR3 bases are TGTGCCACCGGTAGGGACAACACAGATACGCAGTATTTT.

The V gene is TRBV5-1, the J gene TRBJ2-5, with D maybe TRBD1 (6 bases). The J call may be wrong; the DNA end is better matched by TRBJ2-7. The CDR3 is 15 amino acids. Germline V gene lookup returns CDR1 SGHRS and CDR2 YFSETQ. This CDR3 is CASSPGALGSYEQYF. The DNA for the CDR3 is TGCGCCAGCAGCCCAGGGGCGTTAGGCTCCTACGAGCAGTACTTC.

V is TRBV11-2 and J is TRBJ2-3; maybe TRBD1 (5 bases). This CDR3 is built from 15 residues. Germline lookup yields CDR1 SGHAT and CDR2 FQNNGV. Between the trimmed V and J ends, which lost 5 bases and 2 bases, there was a span of 14 bases. CDR3 loop: CASSPQGLNTDTQYF. The CDR3 DNA is TGTGCCAGCAGCCCCCAGGGATTAAACACAGATACGCAGTATTTT.

The chain links TRBV29-1 to TRBJ2-4; no clear D gene. Germline loops: CDR1 SQVTM, CDR2 ANQGSEA. V was pared by 6 bases and J by 3 bases, with 12 bases between. The CDR3 has 13 residues. In nucleotides, the CDR3 is TGCAGCGTGCTGACCCCCGGCAAAAACATTCAGTACTTC. Its translation: CSVLTPGKNIQYF.

As concerns this clonotype: A much larger clone lies one base from this, so it may be a read error. This sequence joins TRBV20-1 and TRBJ2-7, with D perhaps being TRBD1 or TRBD2 (6 bases each). This CDR3 has 13 residues. The germline CDR1 and CDR2 sequences are DFQATT and SNEGSKA (reference sequence). CDR3 loop: CSAGGAGSYEQNF. CDR3 DNA: TGCAGTGCGGGGGGCGCGGGCTCCTACGAGCAGAACTTC.

The chain has TRBV4-1 and TRBJ2-3; possible D gene TRBD1, 6 bases. Trimming removed 6 bases at V and 2 bases at J, with 24 bases between. The CDR3 loop spans 18 amino acids. CDR1 and CDR2 from the germline V gene are MGHRA and YSYEKL. CDR3 bases: TGCGCCAGCAGTTATAGAGGGGCACAGGGCTTTGACACAGATACGCAGTATTTT. Protein: CASSYRGAQGFDTDTQYF.

This clonotype was picked up a small number of times. The chain uses TRBV6-1 and TRBJ2-3, with D unclear. V shed 4 bases and J shed 2 bases, with 16 bases lying between them. The CDR3 has 16 amino acids. Germline V gene lookup returns CDR1 MNHNS and CDR2 SASEGT. The CDR3 here is CASSARGPSSTDTQYF. DNA for the CDR3: TGTGCCAGCAGTGCACGAGGACCATCCTCCACAGATACGCAGTATTTT.

This clonotype was counted once. A junction end diverges from the germline sequence, so it may reflect a read error. The chain carries TRBV12-3 or TRBV12-4 and TRBJ2-3, with no clear D. The CDR3 is 13 residues long. The CDR3 loop is CDSSYGSTDTQYF. DNA of the CDR3: TGTGACAGCAGTTACGGCAGCACAGATACGCAGTATTTT.

This sequence joins TRBV28 and TRBJ2-1; D perhaps matches TRBD1 (6 bases). V was pared by 3 bases and J by 5 bases, with 8 bases between. Germline V CDR1 and CDR2: MDHEN, SYDVKM. This CDR3 comprises 13 residues. For the CDR3, the DNA is TGTGCCAGCAGTTTCAGGACAGACAATGAGCAGTTCTTC. Its protein is CASSFRTDNEQFF.